These 8 T cell receptor beta chains originate from one sample sequenced in a study of circulating and synovial CD4+ cells in juvenile arthritis. Assay: immunoSEQ multiplex PCR; the TCRdb copy retains only in-frame clones and omits some. The sample contains about 32,000 clones, 90% to 95% of which appear only once. The sample was CD4+ T cells from blood. Receptors originate from a human donor with juvenile idiopathic arthritis.

V usage is TRBV6-1 and J usage is TRBJ2-6; the D is unclear. In germline, CDR1 is MNHNS, CDR2 SASEGT. V lost 6 bases and J 0 bases, leaving 3 bases between the germline ends. CDR3 length: 13 amino acids. CDR3 in amino acids: CASRASGANVLTF. CDR3 in DNA: TGTGCCAGCAGAGCCTCTGGGGCCAACGTCCTGACTTTC.

This chain connects TRBV7-7 to TRBJ1-2; tentatively, D is TRBD1 (5 bases). The CDR3 contains 15 residues. Looked up from germline, CDR1 is SSHAT and CDR2 is FNYEAQ (reference sequence). V lost 10 bases, J lost 2 bases, and 20 bases lay in between. The CDR3 spells CATSLEGRSNYGYTF. The CDR3 nucleotides read TGTGCCACCTCTCTCGAGGGGAGGTCCAACTATGGCTACACCTTC.

This chain uses TRBV19 with TRBJ1-1, with a weak D call TRBD1 (6 bases). CDR1 is LNHDA, CDR2 SQIVND, per germline (reference sequence). V lost 5 bases, J lost 5 bases, and 12 bases lay in between. There are 13 residues in the CDR3. The CDR3 region is CASSHRVGTEAFF. The CDR3, as DNA: TGTGCCAGTAGTCACAGGGTTGGTACTGAAGCTTTCTTT. The full variable domain, in which reference TRBV19 and TRBJ1-1 provide the parts outside the CDR3, is DGGITQSPKYLFRKEGQNVTLSCEQNLNHDAMYWYRQDPGQGLRLIYYSQIVNDFQKGDIAEGYSVSREKKESFPLTVTSAQKNPTAFYLCASSHRVGTEAFFGQGTRLTVV.

CDR3 nucleotide sequence: TGTGCCAGCAGTTACCAAGGAGCGGGAGGGGAGACCCAGTACTTC. Residues: CASSYQGAGGETQYF. The chain links TRBV6-5 to TRBJ2-5; 10 bases match TRBD2. Germline V lookup: CDR1 MNHEY, CDR2 SVGAGI. Unmatched junction bases numbered 5, after V lost 2 bases and J lost 5 bases. CDR3 length equals 15 residues.

V gene TRBV28 combines with J gene TRBJ1-4; perhaps TRBD1 as D (6 bases). Trimming removed 10 bases at V and 3 bases at J, with 12 bases between. Germline values: CDR1 MDHEN, CDR2 SYDVKM. The CDR3 runs to 13 residues. DNA of the CDR3: TGTGCCATCAAAGGGGGTCCTAATGAAAAACTGTTTTTT. It codes for CAIKGGPNEKLFF.

The chain joins TRBV25-1 to TRBJ2-7, with TRBD1 as a possible D gene (6 bases). Germline CDR1 is MGHDK and CDR2 is SYGVNS. The CDR3 extends over 13 amino acids. The V end lost 6 bases, the J end lost 6 bases, and 15 bases lay between the germline ends. CDR3 nucleotides: TGTGCCAGCAGCGGGACACATCTCGGCGAGCAGTACTTC. Amino acid sequence: CASSGTHLGEQYF.

V is TRBV28 and J is TRBJ2-5, with D tentatively TRBD2 (5 bases). V lost 6 bases, J lost 5 bases, and 22 bases lay in between. Per the germline V gene, CDR1 is MDHEN and CDR2 is SYDVKM. The CDR3 extends over 16 amino acids. The CDR3 sequence is CASSPSVAYRRETQYF. CDR3 nucleotides: TGTGCCAGCAGCCCGTCTGTAGCCTACCGGAGGGAGACCCAGTACTTC. The whole variable domain, filled in from reference TRBV28 and TRBJ2-5, reads DVKVTQSSRYLVKRTGEKVFLECVQDMDHENMFWYRQDPGLGLRLIYFSYDVKMKEKGDIPEGYSVSREKKERFSLILESASTNQTSMYLCASSPSVAYRRETQYFGPGTRLLVL.

The chain is built from TRBV6-6 and TRBJ2-7; 9 positions match TRBD2. CDR1 is MNHNY and CDR2 is SVGAGI in the germline V gene (reference sequence). V lost 6 bases, J lost 5 bases, and 14 bases stayed unmatched. This CDR3 is 16 amino acids long. The CDR3: CASRPTFSGSRDEQYF. The CDR3 DNA reads TGTGCCAGCAGACCGACCTTTAGCGGGAGTCGCGACGAGCAGTACTTC.